The rows below give T cell receptor beta chains drawn from one sample of a study of cytomegalovirus exposure and HLA in healthy donors. Libraries were prepared by immunoSEQ multiplex PCR; TCRdb keeps only in-frame clonotypes and omits some of them. The sample consists of hundreds of thousands of clones, roughly 90% of them appearing once. The specimen was PBMCs. These receptors were collected from a woman younger than 35 in good health and CMV-seronegative. CDR3s include the opening cysteine and the closing phenylalanine or tryptophan. A D gene is named only where the DNA matches it firmly. A clone size is listed for some rows: how often the clone was seen (once, few, many), or a class if it is expanded.

D	size	V	length	J	CDR3	DNA
TRBD2	.	TRBV10-1	16	TRBJ2-3	CASSEYKRGATDTQYF	TGCGCCAGCAGTGAGTATAAGCGGGGGGCCACAGATACGCAGTATTTT
.	few	TRBV5-6	14	TRBJ1-2	CASGRTVGGYGYTF	TGTGCCAGCGGAAGGACAGTCGGAGGCTATGGCTACACCTTC
TRBD1	.	TRBV6-1	13	TRBJ1-5	CASRTGIYQPQHF	TGTGCCAGCCGGACAGGGATTTATCAGCCCCAGCATTTT
TRBD2	.	TRBV6-1	15	TRBJ2-7	CASSADLAGDYEQYF	TGTGCCAGCAGCGCCGATCTAGCGGGGGACTACGAGCAGTACTTC
.	.	TRBV5-1	15	TRBJ2-3	CASTWGAGATDTQYF	TGCGCCAGCACCTGGGGGGCGGGGGCCACAGATACGCAGTATTTT
.	once	TRBV7-3	17	TRBJ2-3	CASSATSLAGRPDTQYF	TGTGCCAGCAGCGCAACCTCCTTGGCGGGGCGCCCAGATACGCAGTATTTT
TRBD2	.	TRBV19	16	TRBJ2-5	CASSAGLAGTQETQYF	TGTGCCAGTAGCGCGGGACTAGCGGGGACCCAAGAGACCCAGTACTTC
.	.	TRBV6-5	13	TRBJ1-1	CASLGRMNTEAFF	TGTGCCAGCCTCGGTCGCATGAACACTGAAGCTTTCTTT
TRBD1	.	TRBV2	14	TRBJ2-3	CASSRQGATDTQYF	TGTGCCAGCAGTCGACAGGGGGCTACAGATACGCAGTATTTT
.	few	TRBV5-1	15	TRBJ2-3	CASSLAGTLTDTQYF	TGCGCCAGCAGCTTGGCCGGGACTCTTACAGATACGCAGTATTTT
.	.	TRBV6-4	15	TRBJ2-1	CASSDGGAPSNEQFF	TGTGCCAGCAGTGACGGGGGGGCCCCCTCCAATGAGCAGTTCTTC
TRBD1	.	TRBV11-2	15	TRBJ1-2	CASSFTGGSNYGYTF	TGTGCCAGCAGCTTTACAGGGGGCTCGAACTATGGCTACACCTTC
TRBD2	.	TRBV5-4	16	TRBJ2-1	CASGPERTSGYNEQFF	TGTGCCAGCGGCCCCGAACGGACTAGCGGCTACAATGAGCAGTTCTTC
TRBD2	.	TRBV19	15	TRBJ2-3	CASSGSGGEGDTQYF	TGTGCCAGTAGTGGCAGCGGGGGGGAAGGAGATACGCAGTATTTT
.	few	TRBV10-3	15	TRBJ2-3	CAISEADRRHDTQYF	TGTGCCATCAGTGAGGCGGACAGACGCCACGATACGCAGTATTTT
TRBD1	.	TRBV29-1	13	TRBJ2-3	CSDMTGGSDTQYF	TGCAGCGATATGACAGGGGGCTCAGATACGCAGTATTTT
TRBD1	few	TRBV6-1	14	TRBJ1-2	CASRGGGTVRGYTF	TGTGCCAGCAGAGGCGGTGGGACAGTCAGGGGCTACACCTTC
.	.	TRBV5-1	15	TRBJ1-2	CASSLEQGGNYGYTF	TGCGCCAGCAGCTTGGAGCAAGGCGGCAACTATGGCTACACCTTC
.	.	TRBV27	15	TRBJ2-7	CASSRNREGTYEQYF	TGTGCCAGCAGTAGGAACAGGGAAGGCACCTACGAGCAGTACTTC
.	.	TRBV16	15	TRBJ1-3	CASSQWAGSGNTIYF	TGTGCCAGCAGCCAATGGGCAGGTTCTGGAAACACCATATATTTT
TRBD1	once	TRBV2	14	TRBJ2-2	CASSVGGGTGELFF	TGTGCCAGCAGTGTAGGGGGCGGCACCGGGGAGCTGTTTTTT
.	.	TRBV5-6	16	TRBJ1-1	CASSPENAAKGAEAFF	TGTGCCAGCAGCCCCGAGAATGCGGCTAAAGGGGCTGAAGCTTTCTTT
TRBD1	.	TRBV11-3	18	TRBJ1-1	CASTPIIDRVPNGSEAFF	TGTGCCAGCACCCCAATTATTGACAGGGTGCCTAACGGCAGTGAAGCTTTCTTT
.	.	TRBV18	15	TRBJ1-1	CASSPPGTTNTEAFF	TGTGCCAGCTCACCCCCCGGGACAACGAACACTGAAGCTTTCTTT